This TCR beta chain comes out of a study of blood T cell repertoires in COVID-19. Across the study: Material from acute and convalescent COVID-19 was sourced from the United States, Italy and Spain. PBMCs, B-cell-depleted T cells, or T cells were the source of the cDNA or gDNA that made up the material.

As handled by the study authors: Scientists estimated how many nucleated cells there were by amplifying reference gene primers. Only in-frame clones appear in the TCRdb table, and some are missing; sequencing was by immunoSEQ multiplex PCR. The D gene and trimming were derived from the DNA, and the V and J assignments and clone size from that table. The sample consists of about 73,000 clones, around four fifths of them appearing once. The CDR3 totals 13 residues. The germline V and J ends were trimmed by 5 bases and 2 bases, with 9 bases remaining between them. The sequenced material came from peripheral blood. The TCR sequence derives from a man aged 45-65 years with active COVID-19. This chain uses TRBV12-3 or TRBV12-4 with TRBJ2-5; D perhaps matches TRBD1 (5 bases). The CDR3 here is CASSPGNQETQYF. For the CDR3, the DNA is TGTGCCAGCAGTCCAGGGAATCAAGAGACCCAGTACTTC.